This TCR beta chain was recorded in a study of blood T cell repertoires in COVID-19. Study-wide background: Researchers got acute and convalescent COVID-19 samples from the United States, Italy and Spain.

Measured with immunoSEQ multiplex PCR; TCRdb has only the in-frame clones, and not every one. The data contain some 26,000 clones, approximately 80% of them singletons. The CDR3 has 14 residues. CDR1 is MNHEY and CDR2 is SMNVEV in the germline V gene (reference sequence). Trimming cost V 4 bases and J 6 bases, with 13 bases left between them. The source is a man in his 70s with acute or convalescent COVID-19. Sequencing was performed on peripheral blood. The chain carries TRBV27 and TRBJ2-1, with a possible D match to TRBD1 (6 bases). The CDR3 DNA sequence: TGTGCCAGCAGTTCCAGGGAGACAGGCAATGAGCAGTTCTTC. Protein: CASSSRETGNEQFF.